This T cell receptor (beta chain) was sequenced during a study of blood T cells in healthy people across ages. Study outcomes and limitations: The lack of PBMC sorting stopped any conclusive naive versus antigen-experienced comparison.

The V gene's germline CDR1 is SGHRS and CDR2 YFSETQ. This CDR3 contains 14 residues. V shed 4 bases and J 2 bases; nucleotides not matched to a gene: 6. Using a J-beta primer mix together with a sample-barcoded 5' primer, a second PCR was run for roughly 6 to 11 cycles. A template-switch adaptor with 12 random nucleotides tagged each cDNA molecule. One entry per CDR3 protein, called by TCRdb with MiXCR from the 5' RACE reads. The profile shows approximately 810,000 distinct CDR3 sequences, under 40% of them singletons. A remark on this clonotype: Its antigen is not known.

Sample donors were healthy Caucasian individuals that came from Russia, aged roughly 6 to 95. Isolated per sample were at least 7 million PBMCs. This clonotype originated in a man between 18 and 29 years old in good health. This chain connects TRBV5-1 to TRBJ2-7; 7 nucleotides line up with TRBD1. The sequenced material came from blood. The CDR3 nucleotides are TGCGCCAGCAGCCCAAACGGACAGGCCTACGAGCAGTACTTC. This encodes CASSPNGQAYEQYF.